This TCR beta chain was observed in a study of blood T cell repertoires in COVID-19. Study summary: COVID-19 samples from acute and convalescent phases originated in the United States, Italy and Spain. Nucleic acid was either cDNA or gDNA, and it came from T cells, B-cell-depleted T cells, or PBMCs.

Source study methods: The assay estimated nucleated cells by amplifying reference gene primers. Produced via immunoSEQ multiplex PCR; TCRdb's table is partial and in-frame only. That table supplies the V and J calls and clone size; D and trimming were determined from the DNA. Of around 110,000 clones in the sample, 80% to 95% were seen once. Trimming shortened V by 4 bases and J by 1 base, and 7 bases separated the two germline ends. This CDR3 spans 12 amino acids. The germline CDR1 and CDR2 sequences are SQVTM and ANQGSEA. The chain carries TRBV29-1 and TRBJ1-1; D remains ambiguous. This clonotype was obtained from a woman aged 25 to 39 with acute or convalescent COVID-19. The source material was peripheral blood. The CDR3 loop is CSVGAGNTEAFF. CDR3 nucleotide sequence: TGCAGCGTTGGAGCAGGGAACACTGAAGCTTTCTTT.